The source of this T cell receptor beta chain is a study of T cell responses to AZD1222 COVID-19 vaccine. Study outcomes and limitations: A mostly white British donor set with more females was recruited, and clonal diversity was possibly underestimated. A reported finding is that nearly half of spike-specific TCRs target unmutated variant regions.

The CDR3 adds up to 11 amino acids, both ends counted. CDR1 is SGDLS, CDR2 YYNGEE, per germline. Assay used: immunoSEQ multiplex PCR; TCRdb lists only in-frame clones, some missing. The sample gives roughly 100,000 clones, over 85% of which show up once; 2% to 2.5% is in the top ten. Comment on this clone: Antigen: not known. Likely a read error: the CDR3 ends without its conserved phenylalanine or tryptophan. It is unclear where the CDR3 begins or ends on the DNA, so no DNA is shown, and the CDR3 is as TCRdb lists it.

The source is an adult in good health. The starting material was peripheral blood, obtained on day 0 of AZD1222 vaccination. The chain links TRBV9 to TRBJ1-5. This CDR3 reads CASSTPTHTGR.